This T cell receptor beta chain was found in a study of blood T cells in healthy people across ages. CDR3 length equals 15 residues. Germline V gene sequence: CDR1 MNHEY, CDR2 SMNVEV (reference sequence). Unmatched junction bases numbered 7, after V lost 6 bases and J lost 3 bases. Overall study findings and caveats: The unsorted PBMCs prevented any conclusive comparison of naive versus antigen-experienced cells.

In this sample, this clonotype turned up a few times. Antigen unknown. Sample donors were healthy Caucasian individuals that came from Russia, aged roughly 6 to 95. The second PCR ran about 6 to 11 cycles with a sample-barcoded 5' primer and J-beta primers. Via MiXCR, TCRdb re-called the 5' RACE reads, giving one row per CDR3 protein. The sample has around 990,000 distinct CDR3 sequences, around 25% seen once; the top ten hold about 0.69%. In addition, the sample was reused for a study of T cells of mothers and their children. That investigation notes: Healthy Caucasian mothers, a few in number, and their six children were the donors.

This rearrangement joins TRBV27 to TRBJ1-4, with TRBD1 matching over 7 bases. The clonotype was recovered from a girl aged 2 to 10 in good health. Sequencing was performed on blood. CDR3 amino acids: CASRTYRGSNEKLFF. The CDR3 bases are TGTGCCAGCAGGACTTACAGGGGTTCTAATGAAAAACTGTTTTTT.